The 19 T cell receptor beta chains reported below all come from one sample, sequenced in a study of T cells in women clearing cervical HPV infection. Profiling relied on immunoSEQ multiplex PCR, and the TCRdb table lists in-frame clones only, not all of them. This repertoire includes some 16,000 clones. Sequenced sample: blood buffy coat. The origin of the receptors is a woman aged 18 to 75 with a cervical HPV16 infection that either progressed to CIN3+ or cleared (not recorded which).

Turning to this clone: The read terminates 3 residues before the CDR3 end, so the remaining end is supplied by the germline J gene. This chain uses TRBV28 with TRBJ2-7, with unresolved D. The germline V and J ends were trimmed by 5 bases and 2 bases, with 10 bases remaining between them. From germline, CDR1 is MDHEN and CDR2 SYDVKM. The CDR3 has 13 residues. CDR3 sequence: CASSPPLPYEQYF. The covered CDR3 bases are TGTGCCAGCAGTCCCCCCCTTCCCTACGAG.

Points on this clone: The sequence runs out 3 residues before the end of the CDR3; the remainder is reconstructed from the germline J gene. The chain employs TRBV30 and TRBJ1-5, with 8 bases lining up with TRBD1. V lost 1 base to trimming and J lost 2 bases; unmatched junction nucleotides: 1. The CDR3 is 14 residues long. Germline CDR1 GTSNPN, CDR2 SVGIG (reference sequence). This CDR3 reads CAWSETGGNQPQHF. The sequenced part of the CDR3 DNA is TGTGCCTGGAGTGAGACAGGGGGCAATCAGCCC.

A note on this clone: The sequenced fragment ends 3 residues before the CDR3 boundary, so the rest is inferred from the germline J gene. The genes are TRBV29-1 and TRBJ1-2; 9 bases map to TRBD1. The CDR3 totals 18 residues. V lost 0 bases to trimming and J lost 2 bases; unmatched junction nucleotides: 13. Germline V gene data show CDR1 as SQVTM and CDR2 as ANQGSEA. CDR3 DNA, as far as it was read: TGCAGCGTTGAAGATAGCTCCGGGACAGGGACATCCAACTATGGC. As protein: CSVEDSSGTGTSNYG. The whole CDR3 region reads CSVEDSSGTGTSNYGYTF.

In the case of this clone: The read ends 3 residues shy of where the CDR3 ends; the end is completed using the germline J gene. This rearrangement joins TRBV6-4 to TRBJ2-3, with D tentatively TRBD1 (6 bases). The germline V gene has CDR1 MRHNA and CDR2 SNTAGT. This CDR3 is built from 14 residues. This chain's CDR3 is CASSDGRGPFAQYF. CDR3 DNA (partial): TGTGCCAGCAGTGACGGCAGGGGCCCATTCGCG.

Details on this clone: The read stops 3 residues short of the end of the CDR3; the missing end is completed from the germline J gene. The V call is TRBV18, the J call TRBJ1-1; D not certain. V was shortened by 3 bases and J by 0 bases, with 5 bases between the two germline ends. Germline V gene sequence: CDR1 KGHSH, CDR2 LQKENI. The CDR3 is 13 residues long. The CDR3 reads CASSPLLNTEAFF. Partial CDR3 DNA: TGTGCCAGCTCACCGCTATTGAACACTGAA.

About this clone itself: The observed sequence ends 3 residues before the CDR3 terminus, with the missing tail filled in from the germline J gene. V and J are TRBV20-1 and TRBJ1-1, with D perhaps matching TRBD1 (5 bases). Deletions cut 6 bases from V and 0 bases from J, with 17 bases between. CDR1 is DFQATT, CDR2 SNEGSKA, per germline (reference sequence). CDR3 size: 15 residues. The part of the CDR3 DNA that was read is TGCAGTGCCATCGTCCAGCCAGGGATGAACACTGAA. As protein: CSAIVQPGMNTE. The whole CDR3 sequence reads CSAIVQPGMNTEAFF.

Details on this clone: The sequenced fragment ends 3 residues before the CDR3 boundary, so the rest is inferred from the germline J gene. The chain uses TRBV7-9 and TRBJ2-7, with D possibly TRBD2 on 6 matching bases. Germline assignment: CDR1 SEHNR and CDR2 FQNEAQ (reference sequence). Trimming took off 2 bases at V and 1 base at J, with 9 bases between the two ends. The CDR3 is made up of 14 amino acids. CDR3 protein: CASSLFSGSYEQYF. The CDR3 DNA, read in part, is TGTGCCAGCAGCTTATTTAGCGGATCCTACGAG. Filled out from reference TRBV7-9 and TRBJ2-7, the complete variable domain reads DTGVSQNPRHKITKRGQNVTFRCDPISEHNRLYWYRQTLGQGPEFLTYFQNEAQLEKSRLLSDRFSAERPKGSFSTLEIQRTEQGDSAMYLCASSLFSGSYEQYFGPGTRLTVT.

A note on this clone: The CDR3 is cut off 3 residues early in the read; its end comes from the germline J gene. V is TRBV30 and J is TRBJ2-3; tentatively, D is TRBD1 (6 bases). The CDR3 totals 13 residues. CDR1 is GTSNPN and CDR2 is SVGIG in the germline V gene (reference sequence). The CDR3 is CAWSDRDNQPQYF. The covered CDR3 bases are TGTGCCTGGAGTGACAGGGACAATCAGCCG.

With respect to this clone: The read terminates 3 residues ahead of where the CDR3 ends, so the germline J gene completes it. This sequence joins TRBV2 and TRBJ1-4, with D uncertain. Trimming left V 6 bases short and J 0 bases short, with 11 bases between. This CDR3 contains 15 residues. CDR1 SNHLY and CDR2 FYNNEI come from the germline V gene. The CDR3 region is CASRESFSTNEKLFF. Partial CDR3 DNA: TGTGCCAGCAGGGAATCCTTTTCAACTAATGAAAAA.

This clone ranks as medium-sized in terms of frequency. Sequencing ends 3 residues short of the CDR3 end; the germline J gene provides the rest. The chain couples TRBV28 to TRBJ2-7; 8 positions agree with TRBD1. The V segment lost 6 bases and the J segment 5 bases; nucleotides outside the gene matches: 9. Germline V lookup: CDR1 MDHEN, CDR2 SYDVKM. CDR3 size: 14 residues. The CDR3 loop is CASRLPGGINEQYF. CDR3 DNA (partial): TGTGCCAGCAGGTTGCCAGGGGGCATAAACGAG.

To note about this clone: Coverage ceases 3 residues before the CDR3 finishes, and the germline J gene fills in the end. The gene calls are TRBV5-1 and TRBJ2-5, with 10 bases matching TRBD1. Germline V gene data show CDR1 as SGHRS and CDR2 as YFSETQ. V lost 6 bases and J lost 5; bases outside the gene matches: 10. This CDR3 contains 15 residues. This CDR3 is CASKGQGTWGETQYF. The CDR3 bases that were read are TGCGCCAGCAAGGGACAGGGGACTTGGGGGGAGACC.

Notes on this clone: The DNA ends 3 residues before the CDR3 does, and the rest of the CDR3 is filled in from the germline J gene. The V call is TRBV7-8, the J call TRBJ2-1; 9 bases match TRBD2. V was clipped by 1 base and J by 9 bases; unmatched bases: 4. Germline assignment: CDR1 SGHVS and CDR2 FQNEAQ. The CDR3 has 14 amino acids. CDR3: CASSLGSGLAEQFF. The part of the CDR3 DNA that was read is TGTGCCAGCAGCTTAGGCTCGGGACTAGCTGAG. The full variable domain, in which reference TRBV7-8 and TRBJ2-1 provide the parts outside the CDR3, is GAGVSQSPRYKVAKRGQDVALRCDPISGHVSLFWYQQALGQGPEFLTYFQNEAQLDKSGLPSDRFFAERPEGSVSTLKIQRTQQEDSAVYLCASSLGSGLAEQFFGPGTRLTVL.

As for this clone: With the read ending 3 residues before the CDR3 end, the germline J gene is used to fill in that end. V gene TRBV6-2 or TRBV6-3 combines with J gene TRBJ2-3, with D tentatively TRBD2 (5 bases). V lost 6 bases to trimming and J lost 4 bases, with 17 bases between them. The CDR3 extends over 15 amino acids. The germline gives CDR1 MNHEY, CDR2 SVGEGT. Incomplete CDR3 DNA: TGTGCCAGCAGGAGGACTTCAAATTACCCAGATACG. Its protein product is CASRRTSNYPDT. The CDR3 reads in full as CASRRTSNYPDTQYF.

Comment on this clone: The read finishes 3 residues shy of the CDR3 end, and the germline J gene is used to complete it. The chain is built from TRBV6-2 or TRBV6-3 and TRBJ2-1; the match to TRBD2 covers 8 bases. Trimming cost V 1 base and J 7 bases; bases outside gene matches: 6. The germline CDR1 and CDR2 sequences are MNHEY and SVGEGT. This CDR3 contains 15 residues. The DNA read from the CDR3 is TGTGCCAGCAGTTACTACGGGGGGGCCACAAATGAG. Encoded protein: CASSYYGGATNE. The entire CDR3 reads CASSYYGGATNEQFF.

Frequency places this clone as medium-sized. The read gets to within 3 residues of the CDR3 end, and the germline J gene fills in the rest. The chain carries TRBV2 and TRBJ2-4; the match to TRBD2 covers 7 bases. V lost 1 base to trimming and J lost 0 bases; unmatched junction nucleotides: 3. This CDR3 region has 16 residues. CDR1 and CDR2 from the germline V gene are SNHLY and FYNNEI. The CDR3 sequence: CASSEGGTIAKNIQYF. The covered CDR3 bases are TGTGCCAGCAGTGAAGGGGGGACTATAGCCAAAAACATT.

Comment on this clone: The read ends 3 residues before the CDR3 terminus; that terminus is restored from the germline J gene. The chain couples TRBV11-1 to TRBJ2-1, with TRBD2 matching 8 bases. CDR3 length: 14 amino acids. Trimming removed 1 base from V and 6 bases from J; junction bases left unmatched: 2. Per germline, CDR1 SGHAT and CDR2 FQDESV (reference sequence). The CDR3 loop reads CASSLGTSFNEQFF. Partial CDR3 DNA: TGTGCCAGCAGCTTAGGGACTAGCTTCAATGAG.

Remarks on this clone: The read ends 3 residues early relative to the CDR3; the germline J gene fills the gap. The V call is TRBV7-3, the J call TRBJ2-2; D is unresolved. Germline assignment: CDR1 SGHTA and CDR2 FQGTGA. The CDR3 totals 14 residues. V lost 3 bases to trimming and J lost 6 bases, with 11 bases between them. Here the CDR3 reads CASSLRARAGELFF. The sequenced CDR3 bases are TGTGCCAGCAGCTTGCGCGCCCGAGCCGGGGAG.

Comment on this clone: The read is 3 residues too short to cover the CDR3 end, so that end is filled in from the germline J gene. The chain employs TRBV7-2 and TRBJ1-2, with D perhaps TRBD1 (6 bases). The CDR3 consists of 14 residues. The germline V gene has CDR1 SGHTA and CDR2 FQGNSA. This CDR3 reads CASSLNRGYNDYTF. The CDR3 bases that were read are TGTGCCAGCAGCTTAAATAGGGGGTACAATGAC.

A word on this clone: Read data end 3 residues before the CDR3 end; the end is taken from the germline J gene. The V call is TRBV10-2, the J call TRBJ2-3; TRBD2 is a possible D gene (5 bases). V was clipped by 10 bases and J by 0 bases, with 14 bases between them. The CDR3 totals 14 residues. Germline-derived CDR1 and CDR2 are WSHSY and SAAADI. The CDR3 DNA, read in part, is TGCGCCACCCAAAGCGGACCTAGCACAGATACG. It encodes CATQSGPSTDT. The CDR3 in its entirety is CATQSGPSTDTQYF.